In this sample, the clone carrying this TCR beta chain turned up many times. This specimen comes from a study of neurological immune-mediated disorders. Trimming cost V 5 bases and J 5 bases; bases outside gene matches: 9. The CDR3 runs 15 residues. CDR1 is SGHRS, CDR2 YFSETQ, per germline. TCRdb used MiXCR to reprocess the 5' RACE reads, holding one entry per CDR3 protein. Of about 59,000 distinct CDR3 sequences in the sample, approximately 4% were seen once. This sequence was found in a woman in her twenties or thirties with multiple sclerosis. V is TRBV5-1 and J is TRBJ2-2, with 7 positions matching TRBD2. Material for sequencing was PBMCs. The CDR3 region is CASSQPGLPTGELFF. CDR3 nucleotides: TGCGCCAGCAGTCAACCGGGACTACCAACCGGGGAGCTGTTTTTT.